This passage covers 14 T cell receptor beta chains from one sample sequenced in a study of blood T cell repertoires in COVID-19. Sequenced by immunoSEQ multiplex PCR; TCRdb stores in-frame clones only, minus some. The data contain about 440,000 clones, around 90% of them singletons. Material for sequencing was PBMCs or T cells enriched from blood (not recorded which). These receptors were taken from a woman aged 18-30 years with acute COVID-19.

The rearrangement links TRBV5-4 to TRBJ2-1; possible D gene TRBD1, 6 bases. The CDR3 totals 16 residues. Germline V lookup: CDR1 SGHNT, CDR2 YYREEE (reference sequence). With 2 bases removed from V and 2 bases from J, the gap between germline ends came to 14 bases. The chain's CDR3 is CASSLPVGATYNEQFF. The CDR3 DNA reads TGTGCCAGCAGCTTACCCGTGGGGGCTACCTACAATGAGCAGTTCTTC.

Only one count was recorded for this clone. For the CDR3, the DNA is TGTGCCAGCAGCCCCCGAGGGCCAGCGTTCTACTTC. It translates to CASSPRGPAFYF. J is TRBJ2-5 and V is TRBV9; D might be TRBD2 (5 bases). Germline CDR1 reads SGDLS; CDR2 reads YYNGEE. Between the trimmed V and J ends, which lost 4 bases and 14 bases, there was a span of 18 bases. The CDR3 consists of 12 residues.

V usage is TRBV5-8 and J usage is TRBJ2-7; D gene unclear. V was cut by 4 bases and J by 7 bases, with 24 bases left in between. The CDR3 loop spans 16 amino acids. Germline assignment: CDR1 SGHTS and CDR2 YDEGEE. The CDR3 nucleotides read TGTGCCAGCAGCGCCGAGACGGCGACTGGATCGTGGGAGCAGTACTTC. Amino acids: CASSAETATGSWEQYF.

CDR3 DNA sequence: TGTGCCAGCAGTTTTAGCGGGAACAACTATGGCTACACCTTC. It codes for CASSFSGNNYGYTF. The rearrangement joins TRBV27 to TRBJ1-2; D is unresolved. The CDR3 runs 14 residues. With 3 bases removed from V and 2 bases from J, the gap between germline ends came to 10 bases. Per germline, CDR1 MNHEY and CDR2 SMNVEV (reference sequence).

V gene TRBV6-5 combines with J gene TRBJ1-1, with TRBD1 matching over 9 bases. CDR1 and CDR2 from the germline V gene are MNHEY and SVGAGI. The length of the CDR3 is 14 residues. V was clipped by 6 bases and J by 5 bases; unmatched bases: 7. CDR3 residues: CASSSGTGFTEAFF. The CDR3, as DNA: TGTGCCAGCAGCTCCGGGACAGGGTTTACTGAAGCTTTCTTT.

This rearrangement joins TRBV28 to TRBJ2-5, with TRBD1 matching 7 bases. This CDR3 comprises 12 residues. In germline, CDR1 is MDHEN, CDR2 SYDVKM. Trimming cost V 6 bases and J 5 bases; bases outside gene matches: 3. In nucleotides, the CDR3 is TGTGCCAGCAGGACAGGGTTGGAGACCCAGTACTTC. This sequence encodes CASRTGLETQYF.

Concerning this clone: Other DNA sequences within the sample encode an identical CDR3. J is TRBJ2-3 and V is TRBV7-8, with TRBD2 identical over 16 bases. Germline CDR1 is SGHVS and CDR2 is FQNEAQ. This CDR3 is built from 16 residues. The trim removed 3 bases at V and 6 bases at J, leaving 3 bases unmatched. The CDR3 DNA follows: TGTGCCAGCAGCTTGGGACTAGCGGGGGGGCGGGATACGCAGTATTTT. Translating it yields CASSLGLAGGRDTQYF.

The chain combines TRBV7-9 with TRBJ1-1; unclear D gene. Germline CDR1 reads SEHNR; CDR2 reads FQNEAQ (reference sequence). Between the trimmed V and J ends, which lost 1 base and 4 bases, there was a span of 10 bases. The CDR3 covers 14 residues. CDR3 region: CASSLVDEGTEAFF. The CDR3 DNA reads TGTGCCAGCAGCTTAGTGGACGAGGGCACTGAAGCTTTCTTT. The variable domain in full, completed from reference TRBV7-9 and TRBJ1-1, reads DTGVSQNPRHKITKRGQNVTFRCDPISEHNRLYWYRQTLGQGPEFLTYFQNEAQLEKSRLLSDRFSAERPKGSFSTLEIQRTEQGDSAMYLCASSLVDEGTEAFFGQGTRLTVV.

V usage is TRBV18 and J usage is TRBJ2-3; 9 bases agree with TRBD2. Trimming cost V 4 bases and J 4 bases; bases outside gene matches: 15. This CDR3 has 18 amino acids. Germline V lookup: CDR1 KGHSH, CDR2 LQKENI. Here the CDR3 DNA reads TGTGCCAGCTCACTTACGCACTCCGGGACTAGCTTCCCAGATACGCAGTATTTT. Its translation is CASSLTHSGTSFPDTQYF.

The chain couples TRBV30 to TRBJ2-7, with TRBD2 matching over 14 bases. This CDR3 spans 15 amino acids. CDR1 is GTSNPN, CDR2 SVGIG, per germline (reference sequence). The junction had 9 bases not matched to a gene; V was cut back by 6 bases and J by 5 bases. CDR3 sequence: CACWTGLAGVDEQYF. In nucleotides, the CDR3 is TGTGCCTGTTGGACGGGACTAGCGGGAGTGGACGAGCAGTACTTC.

The chain links TRBV19 to TRBJ2-1, with 9 bases aligning to TRBD1. The CDR3 spans 15 residues. Losses at the gene ends were 10 bases for V and 3 bases for J; bases not matched to a gene: 10. Germline CDR1 reads LNHDA; CDR2 reads SQIVND (reference sequence). CDR3 sequence reads: CANYIGTGFYNEQFF. DNA of the CDR3: TGTGCCAATTATATCGGGACAGGGTTCTACAATGAGCAGTTCTTC.

This chain links TRBV19 with TRBJ2-3; 10 bases are a match to TRBD2. The CDR3 loop spans 15 amino acids. Trimming removed 5 bases from V and 3 bases from J; junction bases left unmatched: 5. CDR1 is LNHDA, CDR2 SQIVND, per germline (reference sequence). The CDR3 protein is CASSGIAGGTDTQYF. CDR3 DNA sequence: TGTGCCAGTAGTGGGATAGCGGGGGGTACAGATACGCAGTATTTT.

A single count supports this clone. The rearrangement links TRBV7-3 to TRBJ1-2; 8 nucleotides align to TRBD1. After removal of 5 bases from V and 5 bases from J, the junction contained 7 bases not matched to a gene. Germline values: CDR1 SGHTA, CDR2 FQGTGA. The CDR3 runs to 14 residues. The DNA of the CDR3 is TGTGCCAGCAGCGCTCAGGGGGCAGGGTATGGCTACACCTTC. Translation: CASSAQGAGYGYTF.

This chain uses TRBV2 with TRBJ1-5, with a possible D match to TRBD1 (5 bases). The CDR3 consists of 13 residues. Germline V gene sequence: CDR1 SNHLY, CDR2 FYNNEI. Trimming took off 7 bases at V and 2 bases at J, with 9 bases between the two ends. This CDR3 is CASNQGGNQPQHF. Here the CDR3 DNA reads TGTGCCAGCAATCAGGGTGGCAATCAGCCCCAGCATTTT.